This T cell receptor (beta chain) appears in the sequencing data of a study of shared clonotypes between healthy human individuals. Study-wide results and limits: Across subsets, estimated richness was generally greater for naive than for memory populations. The study found about 5% of naive CD4 clonotypes shared across a few donors.

The germline V gene encodes CDR1 MDHEN and CDR2 SYDVKM. This CDR3 spans 13 amino acids. Trimming took off 4 bases at V and 4 bases at J, with 10 bases between the two ends. This clone was counted a single time. Its specificity is unknown. Sequenced by immunoSEQ multiplex PCR; TCRdb stores in-frame clones only, minus some. The sample includes millions of clones, approximately 92% seen only once; the top ten take more than 0.12%. Only Caucasian adults living in Nashville, Tennessee made up the donor group. This receptor was taken from a man aged 18 to 29 in good health. V is TRBV28 and J is TRBJ1-1; D is unresolved. The specimen sequenced was naive CD4+ T cells sorted from blood. The subset denotes: CD45RA+ positively selected. This CDR3 reads CASSSRQSTEAFF. CDR3 DNA sequence: TGTGCCAGCAGTTCGAGACAATCCACTGAAGCTTTCTTT.